This T cell receptor beta chain is drawn from a study of blood T cell repertoires in COVID-19. This clone was found once. Sequencing was performed with immunoSEQ multiplex PCR; in TCRdb, only in-frame clones are kept and a portion is missing. The sample records around 390,000 clones, roughly 89% being singletons. Germline assignment: CDR1 LNHDA and CDR2 SQIVND (reference sequence). The CDR3 length is 15 residues. V was cut by 7 bases and J by 4 bases, with 17 bases left in between. Recruits, aged 18 to 89 years, lived in 20 to 30 US areas. Sequencing used PBMCs or T cells enriched from blood (not recorded which). The chain couples TRBV19 to TRBJ2-1; D may be TRBD2 (5 bases). This sequence originates from a woman between 50 and 59 years old who had recovered from COVID-19. CDR3 region: CASTQRARAYNEQFF. Here the CDR3 DNA reads TGTGCCAGTACCCAACGGGCGCGGGCGTACAATGAGCAGTTCTTC.